The 20 T cell receptor beta chains below come from one sample, sequenced in a study of T cell responses to AZD1222 COVID-19 vaccine. The table came from immunoSEQ multiplex PCR; TCRdb's copy has only in-frame clones and leaves some out. The data contain 90,000 to 120,000 clones, around 90% of them singletons. Sequencing was performed on peripheral blood, taken on day 0 of AZD1222 vaccination. The receptors stem from an adult in good health.

J is TRBJ1-5 and V is TRBV6-5; TRBD1 matches at 10 bases. V lost 7 bases and J lost 7; bases outside the gene matches: 10. Germline V CDR1 and CDR2: MNHEY, SVGAGI. The CDR3 is 15 amino acids. CDR3 region: CASMSWDRGDQPQHF. CDR3 coding DNA: TGTGCCAGCATGTCTTGGGACAGGGGTGACCAGCCCCAGCATTTT.

This clone was counted between two and nine times. The chain combines TRBV2 with TRBJ1-5, with D maybe TRBD1 (5 bases). V shed 4 bases and J shed 0 bases, with 10 bases lying between them. The CDR3 sequence is 15 residues long. Germline CDR1 is SNHLY and CDR2 is FYNNEI. The CDR3 is CASSGLGGSNQPQHF. Here the CDR3 DNA reads TGTGCCAGCAGTGGGCTCGGGGGTAGCAATCAGCCCCAGCATTTT.

The chain links TRBV11-3 to TRBJ2-7, with 7 bases lining up with TRBD2. The CDR3 runs 16 residues. V trimming: 0 bases; J trimming: 3 bases; junction bases outside the gene matches: 8. Germline values: CDR1 SGHNT, CDR2 YENEEA. The CDR3 sequence is CASSLDSGGNLYEQYF. CDR3 nucleotide sequence: TGTGCCAGCAGCTTAGATTCGGGGGGAAACCTCTACGAGCAGTACTTC.

The rearrangement joins TRBV5-1 to TRBJ1-4; 8 bases line up with TRBD1. Germline-derived CDR1 and CDR2 are SGHRS and YFSETQ. This CDR3 contains 15 residues. With 4 bases clipped from V and 5 bases from J, the junction kept 7 bases outside the gene matches. For the CDR3, the DNA is TGCGCCAGCAGCATAGAGGGACAGGCAAATGAAAAACTGTTTTTT. It specifies CASSIEGQANEKLFF.

The chain is built from TRBV3-1 (or the pseudogene TRBV3-2) and TRBJ1-1; D is ambiguous. Trimming removed 4 bases at V and 3 bases at J, with 9 bases between. The CDR3 loop spans 13 amino acids. Germline-derived CDR1 and CDR2 are LGHDT and YNNKEL (reference sequence). The CDR3 here is CASSRGPYTEAFF. The DNA of the CDR3 is TGTGCCAGCAGCCGCGGGCCTTACACTGAAGCTTTCTTT.

This chain joins TRBV4-1 and TRBJ2-2, with D possibly matching TRBD2 (6 bases). The CDR3 consists of 16 residues. Per germline, CDR1 MGHRA and CDR2 YSYEKL. The V end was cut by 3 bases, the J end by 4 bases, with 15 bases between. In DNA, the CDR3 is TGCGCCAGCAGCCAGATAGCGGACCCGGGCACCGGGGAGCTGTTTTTT. It encodes CASSQIADPGTGELFF.

The chain links TRBV3-1 (or the pseudogene TRBV3-2) to TRBJ1-1; D might be TRBD1 (5 bases). This CDR3 comprises 12 residues. Per germline, CDR1 LGHDT and CDR2 YNNKEL (reference sequence). V gave up 0 bases and J gave up 13 bases, with 12 bases separating them. In nucleotides, the CDR3 is TGTGCCAGCAGCCAAGAACACAGGCACCTTTTCTTT. This gives the protein CASSQEHRHLFF.

The chain joins TRBV5-1 to TRBJ2-3; unclear D gene. The V gene lost 0 bases and the J gene lost 6 bases, with 2 bases spanning the gap. Germline CDR1 is SGHRS and CDR2 is YFSETQ. The CDR3 covers 11 residues. CDR3 nucleotides: TGCGCCAGCAGCTTGGTGGATACGCAGTATTTT. It specifies CASSLVDTQYF.

This clone was recorded once. The chain combines TRBV9 with TRBJ2-3; D gene ambiguous. The CDR3 is made up of 13 amino acids. V was trimmed by 0 bases and J by 6 bases, leaving 8 bases between them. Germline V lookup: CDR1 SGDLS, CDR2 YYNGEE. The CDR3 here is CASSVGVRDTQYF. The CDR3 bases are TGTGCCAGCAGCGTAGGGGTCCGGGATACGCAGTATTTT.

The chain is built from TRBV13 and TRBJ1-2, with 10 bases identical to TRBD1. V trimming: 4 bases; J trimming: 7 bases; junction bases outside the gene matches: 3. The CDR3 covers 13 residues. Per germline, CDR1 PRHDT and CDR2 FYEKMQ (reference sequence). DNA of the CDR3: TGTGCCAGCAGCTCCGGACAGGGGGTTGGCTACACCTTC. It translates to CASSSGQGVGYTF.

The chain recombines TRBV7-2 with TRBJ1-4; 7 bases are shared with TRBD1. The CDR3 spans 17 residues. From germline, CDR1 is SGHTA and CDR2 FQGNSA. V shed 5 bases and J 0 bases; nucleotides not matched to a gene: 9. In DNA, the CDR3 is TGTGCCAGCAGCGCTGATGACAGGGACGCAACTAATGAAAAACTGTTTTTT. Translation: CASSADDRDATNEKLFF.

The V call is TRBV6-2 or TRBV6-3, the J call TRBJ2-5; D gene ambiguous. The CDR3 has 12 amino acids. Per germline, CDR1 MNHEY and CDR2 SVGEGT. The V and J ends lost 2 bases and 8 bases respectively, with 9 bases between them. The CDR3 DNA follows: TGTGCCAGCAGTTACCCCCCGTCAACCCAGTACTTC. Translating gives CASSYPPSTQYF.

The V gene is TRBV27, the J gene TRBJ1-5; TRBD1 matches 7 bases. The CDR3 totals 13 residues. V shed 4 bases and J 5 bases; nucleotides not matched to a gene: 2. Per the germline V gene, CDR1 is MNHEY and CDR2 is SMNVEV (reference sequence). DNA of the CDR3: TGTGCCAGCAGTTGGCAGGGGGATCAGCCCCAGCATTTT. Residues: CASSWQGDQPQHF.

The chain has TRBV3-1 (or the pseudogene TRBV3-2) and TRBJ1-2; D is undetermined. The CDR3 is made up of 13 amino acids. Trimming removed 6 bases from V and 8 bases from J, with 16 bases in between. Germline CDR1 reads LGHDT; CDR2 reads YNNKEL (reference sequence). The CDR3 sequence: CASSREESYGYTF. The CDR3 DNA reads TGTGCCAGCAGTCGGGAGGAAAGCTACGGCTACACCTTC.

This sequence joins TRBV19 and TRBJ2-1; 15 nucleotides agree with TRBD2. CDR1 LNHDA and CDR2 SQIVND come from the germline V gene (reference sequence). With V trimmed by 7 bases and J by 8 bases, 9 bases remained unmatched. CDR3 length: 16 amino acids. CDR3 sequence: CASTNPGLAGGYEQFF. The CDR3 bases are TGTGCCAGTACCAACCCGGGACTAGCGGGAGGCTATGAGCAGTTCTTC.

In DNA, the CDR3 is TGTGCCAGCAGCTTAGGGGGTCAGGCCTACGAGCAGTACTTC. As protein: CASSLGGQAYEQYF. The chain employs TRBV11-2 and TRBJ2-7; no reliable D call. V lost 1 base to trimming and J lost 2 bases, with 9 bases between them. This CDR3 has 14 amino acids. CDR1 is SGHAT and CDR2 is FQNNGV in the germline V gene.

This sequence joins TRBV19 and TRBJ2-1; 7 nucleotides line up with TRBD2. Germline V lookup: CDR1 LNHDA, CDR2 SQIVND (reference sequence). The CDR3 totals 14 residues. V lost 6 bases and J lost 4; bases outside the gene matches: 6. CDR3 loop: CASRREGFYNEQFF. The DNA of the CDR3 is TGTGCCAGTAGGAGGGAGGGGTTTTACAATGAGCAGTTCTTC.

This sequence joins TRBV28 and TRBJ2-1; a weak D match, TRBD2 (5 bases). CDR3 length: 15 amino acids. Between the trimmed V and J ends, which lost 6 bases and 3 bases, there was a span of 15 bases. Germline V CDR1 and CDR2: MDHEN, SYDVKM. CDR3 residues: CASSPTLGGYNEQFF. The DNA of the CDR3 is TGTGCCAGCAGCCCGACCTTAGGAGGCTACAATGAGCAGTTCTTC.

The chain links TRBV28 to TRBJ2-7; tentatively, D is TRBD1 or TRBD2 (5 bases each). V lost 2 bases and J lost 2, with 16 bases in between. Germline V gene sequence: CDR1 MDHEN, CDR2 SYDVKM. CDR3 length: 16 amino acids. In DNA, the CDR3 is TGTGCCAGCAGTTTAGATGGGGGAGTAATCCCCTACGAGCAGTACTTC. Residues: CASSLDGGVIPYEQYF. Complete variable domain (other parts from reference TRBV28 and TRBJ2-7): DVKVTQSSRYLVKRTGEKVFLECVQDMDHENMFWYRQDPGLGLRLIYFSYDVKMKEKGDIPEGYSVSREKKERFSLILESASTNQTSMYLCASSLDGGVIPYEQYFGPGTRLTVT.

The V and J genes are TRBV5-4 and TRBJ2-7, with TRBD1 matching 8 bases. Germline V CDR1 and CDR2: SGHNT, YYREEE (reference sequence). V gave up 3 bases and J gave up 4 bases; unmatched junction bases: 6. The CDR3 has 14 amino acids. CDR3 protein: CASSSPTGEYEQYF. CDR3 coding DNA: TGTGCCAGCAGCTCCCCGACAGGGGAGTACGAGCAGTACTTC.